The clone carrying this T cell receptor (beta chain) has a single count. Distinct nucleotide sequences in the sample also encode this CDR3. CDR1 SGHTA and CDR2 FQGNSA come from the germline V gene. The germline V and J ends were trimmed by 5 bases and 11 bases, with 12 bases remaining between them. The CDR3 totals 12 residues. This entry comes from a study of blood T cell repertoires in COVID-19. Original handling: Reference gene primer amplification yielded estimated nucleated cell counts. Here immunoSEQ multiplex PCR was the method, and the copy in TCRdb shows in-frame clones only, minus some. V, J and clone size reflect that table, while D and trimming were determined from the DNA. The sample lists roughly 200,000 clones, about 80% occurring once.

The source material was peripheral blood. This receptor was taken from an elderly woman with COVID-19, enrolled during active disease. The rearrangement uses TRBV7-2 and TRBJ1-4; tentative D call: TRBD1 (5 bases). CDR3 loop: CASSPGGEKLFF. For the CDR3, the DNA is TGTGCCAGCAGCCCCGGGGGTGAGAAACTGTTTTTT.